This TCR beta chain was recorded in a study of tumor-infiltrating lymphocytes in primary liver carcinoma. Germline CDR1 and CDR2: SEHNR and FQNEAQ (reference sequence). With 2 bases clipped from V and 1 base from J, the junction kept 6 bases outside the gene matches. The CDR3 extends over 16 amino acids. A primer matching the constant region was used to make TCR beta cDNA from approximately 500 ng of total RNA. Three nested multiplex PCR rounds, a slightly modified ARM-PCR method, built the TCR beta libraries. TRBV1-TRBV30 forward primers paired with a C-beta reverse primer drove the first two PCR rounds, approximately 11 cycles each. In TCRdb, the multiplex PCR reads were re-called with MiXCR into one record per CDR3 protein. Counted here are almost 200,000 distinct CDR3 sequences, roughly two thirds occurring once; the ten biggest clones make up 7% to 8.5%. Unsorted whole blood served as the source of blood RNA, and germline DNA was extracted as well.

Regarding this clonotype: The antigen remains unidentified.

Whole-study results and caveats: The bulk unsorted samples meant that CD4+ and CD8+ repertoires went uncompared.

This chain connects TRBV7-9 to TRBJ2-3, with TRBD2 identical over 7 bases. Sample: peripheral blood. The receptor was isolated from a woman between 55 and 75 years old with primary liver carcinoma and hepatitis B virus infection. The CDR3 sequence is CASSLSGGRGTDTQYF. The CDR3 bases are TGTGCCAGCAGCTTATCAGGAGGGAGGGGCACAGATACGCAGTATTTT.